The entry that follows covers one T cell receptor (beta chain) sequence. Its matching antigen is unknown. The data originate from a study of T cell responses to AZD1222 COVID-19 vaccine. Findings and caveats of the study: Just a handful of AZD1222 recipients were seropositive at baseline. In all cases, repertoires were sampled only after the peak T cell response. Nearly half of spike-specific TCRs reportedly go after variant regions that carry no mutations.

The CDR3 runs 17 residues. CDR1 and CDR2 (germline): LGHNA, YNFKEQ. The V gene lost 0 bases and the J gene lost 3 bases, with 17 bases spanning the gap. Some clones are missing from TCRdb's copy, which holds only in-frame ones; the method was immunoSEQ multiplex PCR. The sample consists of about 190,000 clones, roughly 93% of them appearing once. The chain employs TRBV4-2 and TRBJ1-2, with D unresolved. The specimen was peripheral blood, collected on day 0 of AZD1222 vaccination. This sequence originates from an adult in good health. CDR3 loop: CASSQDLGIRVDYGYTF. In DNA, the CDR3 is TGTGCCAGCAGCCAAGATCTAGGGATCCGAGTGGACTATGGCTACACCTTC.